This T cell receptor beta chain was recovered during a study of T cell responses to AZD1222 COVID-19 vaccine. Whole-study results and caveats: Increased Spike-specific TCR breadth and depth were observed after two AZD1222 doses.

TCRdb's table, derived via immunoSEQ multiplex PCR, lists solely in-frame clones and lacks some. The sample has about 57,000 clones, approximately 86% seen once. Note on this clone: Its specificity is not known.

Germline assignment: CDR1 SGHDN and CDR2 FVKESK. This CDR3 is 13 amino acids long. V was pared by 4 bases and J by 3 bases, with 7 bases between. The chain has TRBV14 and TRBJ2-1; no firm D call. This material consisted of peripheral blood, taken on day 0 of AZD1222 vaccination. This clonotype was sampled from an adult in good health. The DNA of the CDR3 is TGTGCCAGCAGCCGAGTAGACTACAATGAGCAGTTCTTC. It yields the protein CASSRVDYNEQFF.